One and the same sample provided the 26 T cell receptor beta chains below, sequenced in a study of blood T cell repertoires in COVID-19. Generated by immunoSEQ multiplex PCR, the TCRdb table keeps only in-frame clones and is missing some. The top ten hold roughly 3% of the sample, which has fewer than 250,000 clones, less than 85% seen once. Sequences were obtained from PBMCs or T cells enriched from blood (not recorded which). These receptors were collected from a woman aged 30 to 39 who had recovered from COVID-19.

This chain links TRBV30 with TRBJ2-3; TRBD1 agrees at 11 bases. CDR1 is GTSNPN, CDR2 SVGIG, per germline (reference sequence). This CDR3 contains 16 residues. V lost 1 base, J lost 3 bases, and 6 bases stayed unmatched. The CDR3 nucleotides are TGTGCCTGGAGTGCTGCCGGGACAGGGGGGACAGATACGCAGTATTTT. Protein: CAWSAAGTGGTDTQYF.

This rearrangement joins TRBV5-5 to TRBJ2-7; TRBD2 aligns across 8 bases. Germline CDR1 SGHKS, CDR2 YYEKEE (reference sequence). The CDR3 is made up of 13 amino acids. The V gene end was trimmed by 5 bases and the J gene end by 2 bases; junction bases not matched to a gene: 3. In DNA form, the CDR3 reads TGTGCCAGCAGTATAGCGGGGCCCTACGAGCAGTACGTC. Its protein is CASSIAGPYEQYV.

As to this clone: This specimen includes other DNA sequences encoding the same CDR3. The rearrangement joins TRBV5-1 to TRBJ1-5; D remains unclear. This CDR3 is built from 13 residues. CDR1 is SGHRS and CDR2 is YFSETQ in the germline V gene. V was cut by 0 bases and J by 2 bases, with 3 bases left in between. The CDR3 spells CASSLAGNQPQHF. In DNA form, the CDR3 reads TGCGCCAGCAGCTTGGCCGGCAATCAGCCCCAGCATTTT.

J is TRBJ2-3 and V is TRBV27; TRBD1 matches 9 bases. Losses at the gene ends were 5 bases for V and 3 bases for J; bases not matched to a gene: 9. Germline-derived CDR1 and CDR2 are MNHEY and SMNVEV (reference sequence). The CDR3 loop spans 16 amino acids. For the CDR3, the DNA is TGTGCCAGCAGTCTCCGACAGGGGGGTCATACAGATACGCAGTATTTT. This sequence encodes CASSLRQGGHTDTQYF.

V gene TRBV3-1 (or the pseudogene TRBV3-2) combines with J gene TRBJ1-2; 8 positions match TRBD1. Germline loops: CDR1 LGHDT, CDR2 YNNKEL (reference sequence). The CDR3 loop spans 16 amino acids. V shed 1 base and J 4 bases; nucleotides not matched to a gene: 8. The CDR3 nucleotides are TGTGCCAGCAGCCAAGTAGGGACAGGTGGAATCTATGGCTACACCTTC. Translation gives CASSQVGTGGIYGYTF.

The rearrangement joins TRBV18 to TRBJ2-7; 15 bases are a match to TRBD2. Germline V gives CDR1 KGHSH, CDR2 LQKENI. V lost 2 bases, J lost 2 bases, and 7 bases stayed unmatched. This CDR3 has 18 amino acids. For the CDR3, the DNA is TGTGCCAGCTCACCATTTGCAGGACTAGCGGGAGGGACCTACGAGCAGTACTTC. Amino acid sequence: CASSPFAGLAGGTYEQYF.

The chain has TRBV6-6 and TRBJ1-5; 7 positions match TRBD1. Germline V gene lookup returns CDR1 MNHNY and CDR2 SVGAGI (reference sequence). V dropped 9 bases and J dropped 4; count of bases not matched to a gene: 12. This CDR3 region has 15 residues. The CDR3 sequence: CASSSQGIGNQPQHF. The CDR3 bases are TGTGCCAGTAGCTCACAGGGGATAGGGAATCAGCCCCAGCATTTT.

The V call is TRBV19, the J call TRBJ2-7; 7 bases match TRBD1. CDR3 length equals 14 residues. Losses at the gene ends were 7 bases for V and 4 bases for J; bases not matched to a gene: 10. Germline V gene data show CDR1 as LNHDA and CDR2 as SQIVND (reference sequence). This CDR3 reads CASTPGTASYEQYF. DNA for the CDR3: TGTGCCAGTACCCCCGGGACAGCTAGTTACGAGCAGTACTTC. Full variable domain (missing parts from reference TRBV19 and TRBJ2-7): DGGITQSPKYLFRKEGQNVTLSCEQNLNHDAMYWYRQDPGQGLRLIYYSQIVNDFQKGDIAEGYSVSREKKESFPLTVTSAQKNPTAFYLCASTPGTASYEQYFGPGTRLTVT.

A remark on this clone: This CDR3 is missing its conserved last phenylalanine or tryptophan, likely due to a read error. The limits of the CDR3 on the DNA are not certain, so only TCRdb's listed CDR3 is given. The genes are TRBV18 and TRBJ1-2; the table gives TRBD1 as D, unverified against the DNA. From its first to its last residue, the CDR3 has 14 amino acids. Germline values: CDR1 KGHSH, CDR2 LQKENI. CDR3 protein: CASSPGLTDTFPHL.

The CDR3 protein is CASSQSQDRGSYGQYF. CDR3 DNA sequence: TGTGCCAGCAGCCAATCTCAGGACAGGGGATCCTATGGGCAGTACTTC. The V call is TRBV3-1 (or the pseudogene TRBV3-2), the J call TRBJ2-7, with 9 bases lining up with TRBD1. CDR3 size: 16 residues. Trimming at V came to 2 bases and at J to 9 bases, leaving 14 bases not matched to a gene. Germline loops: CDR1 LGHDT, CDR2 YNNKEL (reference sequence).

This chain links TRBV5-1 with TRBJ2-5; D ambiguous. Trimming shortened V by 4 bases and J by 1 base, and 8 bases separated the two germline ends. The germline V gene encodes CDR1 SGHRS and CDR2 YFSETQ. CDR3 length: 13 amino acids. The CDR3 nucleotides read TGCGCCAGCAGCCTATACTCCCAAGAGACCCAGTACTTC. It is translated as CASSLYSQETQYF.

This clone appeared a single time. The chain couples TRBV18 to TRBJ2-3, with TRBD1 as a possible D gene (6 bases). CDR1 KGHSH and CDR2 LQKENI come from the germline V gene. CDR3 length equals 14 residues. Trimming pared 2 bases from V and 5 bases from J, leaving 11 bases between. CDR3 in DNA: TGTGCCAGCTCACCAATCAGGGGCTTAGATACGCAGTATTTT. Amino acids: CASSPIRGLDTQYF. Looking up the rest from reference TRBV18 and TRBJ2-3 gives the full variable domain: NAGVMQNPRHLVRRRGQEARLRCSPMKGHSHVYWYRQLPEEGLKFMVYLQKENIIDESGMPKERFSAEFPKEGPSILRIQQVVRGDSAAYFCASSPIRGLDTQYFGPGTRLTVL.

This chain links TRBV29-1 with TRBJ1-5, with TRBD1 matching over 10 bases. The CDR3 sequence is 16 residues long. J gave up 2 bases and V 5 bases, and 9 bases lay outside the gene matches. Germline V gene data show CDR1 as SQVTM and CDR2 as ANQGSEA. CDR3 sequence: CSVTRGTGDGNQPQHF. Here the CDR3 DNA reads TGCAGCGTTACCCGCGGGACAGGGGATGGCAATCAGCCCCAGCATTTT.

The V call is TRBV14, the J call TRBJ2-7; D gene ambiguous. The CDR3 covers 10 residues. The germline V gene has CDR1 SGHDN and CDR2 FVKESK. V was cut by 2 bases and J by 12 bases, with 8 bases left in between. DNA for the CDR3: TGTGCCAGCAGCCAATCAGAAAGGTACGTC. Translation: CASSQSERYV.

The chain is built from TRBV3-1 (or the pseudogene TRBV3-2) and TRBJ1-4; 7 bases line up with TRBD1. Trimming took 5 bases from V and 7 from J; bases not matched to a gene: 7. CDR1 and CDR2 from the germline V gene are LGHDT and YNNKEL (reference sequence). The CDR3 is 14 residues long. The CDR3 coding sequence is TGTGCCAGCAGCAAACAGGGGAGTCTTGAAAAACTGTTTTTT. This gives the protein CASSKQGSLEKLFF.

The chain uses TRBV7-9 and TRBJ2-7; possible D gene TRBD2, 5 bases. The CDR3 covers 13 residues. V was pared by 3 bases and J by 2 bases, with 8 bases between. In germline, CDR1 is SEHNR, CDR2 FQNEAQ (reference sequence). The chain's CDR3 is CASSFSVTYEQYF. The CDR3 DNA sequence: TGTGCCAGCAGCTTTAGCGTTACCTACGAGCAGTACTTC.

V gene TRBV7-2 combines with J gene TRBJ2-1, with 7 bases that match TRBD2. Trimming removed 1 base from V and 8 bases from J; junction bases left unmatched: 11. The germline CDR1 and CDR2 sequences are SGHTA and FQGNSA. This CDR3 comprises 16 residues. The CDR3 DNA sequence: TGTGCCAGCAGCTTAGGAGGTGGCGGGAGTTTCCATGAGCAGTTCTTC. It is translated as CASSLGGGGSFHEQFF.

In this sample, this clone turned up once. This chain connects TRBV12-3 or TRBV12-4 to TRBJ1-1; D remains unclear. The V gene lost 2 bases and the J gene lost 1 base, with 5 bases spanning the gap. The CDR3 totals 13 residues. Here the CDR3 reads CASSLHGNTEAFF. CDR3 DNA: TGTGCCAGCAGTTTACACGGGAACACTGAAGCTTTCTTT.

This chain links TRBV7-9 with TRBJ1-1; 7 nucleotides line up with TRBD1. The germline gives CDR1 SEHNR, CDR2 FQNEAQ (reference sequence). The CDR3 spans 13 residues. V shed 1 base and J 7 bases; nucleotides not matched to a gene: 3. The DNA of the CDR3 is TGTGCCAGCAGCTTAGTCGGACAGGTTGAAGCTTTCTTT. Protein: CASSLVGQVEAFF.

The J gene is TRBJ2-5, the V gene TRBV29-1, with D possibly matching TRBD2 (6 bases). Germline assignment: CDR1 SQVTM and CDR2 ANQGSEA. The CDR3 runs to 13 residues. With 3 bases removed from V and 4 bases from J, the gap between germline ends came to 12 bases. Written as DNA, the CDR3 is TGCAGCGTTGATCTGCGGGATGGAGAGACCCAGTACTTC. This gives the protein CSVDLRDGETQYF.

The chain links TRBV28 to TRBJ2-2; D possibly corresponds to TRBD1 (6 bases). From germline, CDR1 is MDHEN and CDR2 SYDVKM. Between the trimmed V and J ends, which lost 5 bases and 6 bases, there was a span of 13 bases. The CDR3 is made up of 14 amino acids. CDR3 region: CASSEPGAAGELFF. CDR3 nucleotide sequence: TGTGCCAGCAGTGAGCCAGGGGCAGCCGGGGAGCTGTTTTTT.

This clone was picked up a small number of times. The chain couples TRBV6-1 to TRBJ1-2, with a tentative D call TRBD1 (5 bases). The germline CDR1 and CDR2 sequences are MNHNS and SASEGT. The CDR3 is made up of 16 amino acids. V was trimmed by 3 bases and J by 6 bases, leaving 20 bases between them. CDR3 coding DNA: TGTGCCAGCAGTGATCTTGATAGAGACCACAGGCATGGCTACACCTTC. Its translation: CASSDLDRDHRHGYTF.

In DNA, the CDR3 is TGTGCCAGTGGACTCCCTGAGGAGGAAAAACTGTTTTTT. Amino acid sequence: CASGLPEEEKLFF. The chain combines TRBV7-9 with TRBJ1-4, with D hard to call. Trimming took off 9 bases at V and 8 bases at J, with 16 bases between the two ends. Looked up from germline, CDR1 is SEHNR and CDR2 is FQNEAQ (reference sequence). This CDR3 has 13 amino acids.

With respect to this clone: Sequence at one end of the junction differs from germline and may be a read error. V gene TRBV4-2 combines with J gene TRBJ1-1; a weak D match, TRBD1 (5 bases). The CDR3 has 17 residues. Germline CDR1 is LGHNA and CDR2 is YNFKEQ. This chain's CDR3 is CASSQEREGAANAEAFF. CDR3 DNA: TGTGCCAGCAGCCAAGAGAGAGAAGGGGCGGCGAACGCTGAAGCTTTCTTT.

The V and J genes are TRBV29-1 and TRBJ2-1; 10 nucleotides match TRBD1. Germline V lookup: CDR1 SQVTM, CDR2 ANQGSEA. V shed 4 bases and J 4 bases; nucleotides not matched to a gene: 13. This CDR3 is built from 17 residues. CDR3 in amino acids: CSVVLTGGPVRYNEQFF. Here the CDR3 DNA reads TGCAGCGTTGTATTGACAGGGGGCCCAGTGCGGTACAATGAGCAGTTCTTC.

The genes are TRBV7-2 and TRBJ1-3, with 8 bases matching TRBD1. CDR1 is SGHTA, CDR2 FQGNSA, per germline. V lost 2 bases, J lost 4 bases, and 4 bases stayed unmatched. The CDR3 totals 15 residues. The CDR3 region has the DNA TGTGCCAGCAGCTTAAGACAGGGGTCCGGAAACACCATATATTTT. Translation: CASSLRQGSGNTIYF.